This T cell receptor (beta chain) stems from a study of blood T cell repertoires in COVID-19. Study background: Acute and convalescent COVID-19 specimens originated in the United States, Italy and Spain. Sources were T cells, B-cell-depleted T cells, or PBMCs; the material itself was cDNA or gDNA.

This CDR3 spans 16 amino acids. With 6 bases clipped from V and 0 bases from J, the junction kept 7 bases outside the gene matches. CDR1 SEHNR and CDR2 FQNEAQ come from the germline V gene (reference sequence). Some clones are missing from TCRdb's copy, which holds only in-frame ones; the method was immunoSEQ multiplex PCR. The data show about 120,000 clones, 90% seen once. V gene TRBV7-9 combines with J gene TRBJ1-5; TRBD1 matches 8 bases. This clonotype was sampled from a woman aged 60 to 75 with COVID-19, enrolled during active disease. Specimen: peripheral blood. Written as DNA, the CDR3 is TGTGCCAGCAGTCGAACAGGGGGTTATAGCAATCAGCCCCAGCATTTT. Residues: CASSRTGGYSNQPQHF.